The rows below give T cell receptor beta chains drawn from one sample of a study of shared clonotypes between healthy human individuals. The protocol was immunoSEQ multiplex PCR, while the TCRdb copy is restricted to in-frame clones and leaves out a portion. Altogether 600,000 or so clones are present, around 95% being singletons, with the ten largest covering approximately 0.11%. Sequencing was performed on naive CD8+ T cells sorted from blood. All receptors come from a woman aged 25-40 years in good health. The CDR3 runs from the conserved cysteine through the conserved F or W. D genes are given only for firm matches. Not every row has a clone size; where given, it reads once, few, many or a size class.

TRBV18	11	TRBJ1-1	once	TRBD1	TGTGCCAGCTCGCGGGACAGCGAAGCTTTCTTT	CASSRDSEAFF
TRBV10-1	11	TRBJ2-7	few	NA	TGCGCCAGACAGAACAGCTACGAGCAGTACTTC	CARQNSYEQYF
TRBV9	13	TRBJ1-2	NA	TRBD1	TGTGCCAGCAGCTCAGGGGGAGGCTATGGCTACACCTTC	CASSSGGGYGYTF
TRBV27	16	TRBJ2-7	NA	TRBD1	TGTGCCAGCAGTCCCGACAGGGTACCCCAACTCTACGAGCAGTACTTC	CASSPDRVPQLYEQYF
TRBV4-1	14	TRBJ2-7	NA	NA	TGCGCCAGCAGCCAAGGGGGAAGCTCCTACGAGCAGTACTTC	CASSQGGSSYEQYF
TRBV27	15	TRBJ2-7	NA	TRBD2	TGTGCCAGCAGTTCGGTAGCGGGAGGGTCCTGGGAGCAGTACTTC	CASSSVAGGSWEQYF
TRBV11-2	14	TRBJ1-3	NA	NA	TGTGCCAGCAGCTTAGTAGGTCCTCGGAACACCATATATTTT	CASSLVGPRNTIYF
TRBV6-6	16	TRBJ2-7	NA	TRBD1	TGTGCCAGCAGTTACCTCGGGACAGGAAGTACCTACGAGCAGTACTTC	CASSYLGTGSTYEQYF
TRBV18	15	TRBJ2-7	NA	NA	TGTGCCAGCTCACCAGAGCGACTAGGGCCCTACGAGCAGTACTTC	CASSPERLGPYEQYF
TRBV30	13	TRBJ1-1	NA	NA	TGTGCCTGGGCCGGTATGACGGGCACTGAAGCTTTCTTT	CAWAGMTGTEAFF
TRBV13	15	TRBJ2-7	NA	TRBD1	TGTGCCAGCAGCCCCTCCCCCGGGACAGGCTACGAGCAGTACTTC	CASSPSPGTGYEQYF
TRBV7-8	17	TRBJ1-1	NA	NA	TGTGCCAGCAGCTTGGGAGACAGCGGGCACATGAACACTGAAGCTTTCTTT	CASSLGDSGHMNTEAFF
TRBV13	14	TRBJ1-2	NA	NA	TGTGCCAGCAGCTTAGGGGCAGAGATATATGGCTACACCTTC	CASSLGAEIYGYTF
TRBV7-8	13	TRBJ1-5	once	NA	TGTGCCAGCAGCTTAGACGGAAATCAGCCCCAGCATTTT	CASSLDGNQPQHF
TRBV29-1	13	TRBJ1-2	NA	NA	TGCAGCGTCCCGGTGGTACCAAACTATGGCTACACCTTC	CSVPVVPNYGYTF
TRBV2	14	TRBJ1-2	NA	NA	TGTGCCAGCAGTGAAACAGAAAACAACTATGGCTACACCTTC	CASSETENNYGYTF
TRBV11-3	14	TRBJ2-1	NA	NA	TGTGCCAGCAGCGGGGCGGGAAGGGATAATGAGCAGTTCTTC	CASSGAGRDNEQFF
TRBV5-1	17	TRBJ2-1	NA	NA	TGCGCCAGCAGCTTGGAGATGGGAGGGGGCCCCTACAATGAGCAGTTCTTC	CASSLEMGGGPYNEQFF
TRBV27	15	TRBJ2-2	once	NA	TGTGCCAGCAGTTACCAGGGGCCCGACGCCGGGGAGCTGTTTTTT	CASSYQGPDAGELFF
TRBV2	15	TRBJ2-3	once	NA	TGTGCCAGCAGTAAGTCGGAGTCAGACGTGGGTACGCAGTATTTT	CASSKSESDVGTQYF
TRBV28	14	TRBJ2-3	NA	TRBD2	TGTGCCAGCACACTAGCGGGAGGTTTTGATACGCAGTATTTT	CASTLAGGFDTQYF
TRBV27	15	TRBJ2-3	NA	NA	TGTGCCAGCACCCCTTTTTCAGGGAGGACAGATACGCAGTATTTT	CASTPFSGRTDTQYF
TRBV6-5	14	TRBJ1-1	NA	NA	TGTGCCAGCAGTTACTCGGGGGGAATCACTGAAGCTTTCTTT	CASSYSGGITEAFF
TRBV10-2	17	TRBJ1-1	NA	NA	TGCGCCAGCAGTGAGTCGCCTGGTCGTCCCATGAACACTGAAGCTTTCTTT	CASSESPGRPMNTEAFF
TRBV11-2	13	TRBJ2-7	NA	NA	TGTGCCAGCAGCTTATCCGTCGCCTACGAGCAGTACTTC	CASSLSVAYEQYF
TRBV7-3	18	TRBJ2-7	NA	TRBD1	TGTGCCAGCAGCTTATGGGTCTCGGGACAGGGAAAGCCCTACGAGCAGTACTTC	CASSLWVSGQGKPYEQYF
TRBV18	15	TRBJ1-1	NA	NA	TGTGCCAGCTCACCAACGATCGGGACTCCCGACCCAGCTTTCTTT	CASSPTIGTPDPAFF
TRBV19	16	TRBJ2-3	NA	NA	TGTGCCAGTAGTATGATTCGAGGAGAGCTGGGAGATACGCAGTATTTT	CASSMIRGELGDTQYF
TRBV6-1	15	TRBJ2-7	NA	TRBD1	TGTGCCAGCAGAACCGGGACAGGGGTTACCTACGAGCAGTACTTC	CASRTGTGVTYEQYF
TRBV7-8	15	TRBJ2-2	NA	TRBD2	TGTGCCAGCAGCTTAGCCTGGGGGGGAACCGGGGAGCTGTTTTTT	CASSLAWGGTGELFF
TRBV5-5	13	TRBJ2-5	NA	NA	TGTGCCAGCAGCTTGACGCCGGGAGAGACCCAGTACTTC	CASSLTPGETQYF
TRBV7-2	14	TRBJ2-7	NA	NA	TGTGCCAGCAGCTTATACTATACTCCCGGCGAGCAGTACTTC	CASSLYYTPGEQYF
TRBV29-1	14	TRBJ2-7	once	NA	TGCAGCGTTGTAGCCGCTTTGAGCTCCTACGAGCAGTACTTC	CSVVAALSSYEQYF
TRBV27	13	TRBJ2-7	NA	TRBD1	TGTGCCAGCAGACTCACGACAGGGGCCGAGCAGTACTTC	CASRLTTGAEQYF
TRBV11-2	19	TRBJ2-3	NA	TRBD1	TGTGCCAGCAGCTTAGGGCGCAGGACAGGGTATCGGTTCACAGATACGCAGTATTTT	CASSLGRRTGYRFTDTQYF
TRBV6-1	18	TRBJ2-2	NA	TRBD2	TGTGCCAGCAGTGAAAAGCGGGAGGGCCTTCTGTTTTCCGGGGAGCTGTTTTTT	CASSEKREGLLFSGELFF
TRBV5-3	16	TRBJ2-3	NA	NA	TGTGCCAGAAGCGGGGGCGGGACAGAGAGCACAGATACGCAGTATTTT	CARSGGGTESTDTQYF
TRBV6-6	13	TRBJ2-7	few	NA	TGTGCCAGCAGTTACTCATCGTCCTACGAGCAGTACTTC	CASSYSSSYEQYF
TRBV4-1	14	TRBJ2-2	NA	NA	TGCGCCAGCAGCCAGGTCCTGAGTACCGGGGAGCTGTTTTTT	CASSQVLSTGELFF
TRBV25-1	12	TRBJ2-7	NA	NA	TGTGCCAGCATTTGCCGGGGCTACGAGCAGTACTTC	CASICRGYEQYF
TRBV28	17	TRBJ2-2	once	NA	TGTGCCAGCAGATTCAAGACTGTCAGGTCCAACACCGGGGAGCTGTTTTTT	CASRFKTVRSNTGELFF
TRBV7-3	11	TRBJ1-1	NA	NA	TGTGCCAGCAGCTTAACCCAGGGAGCTTTCTTT	CASSLTQGAFF
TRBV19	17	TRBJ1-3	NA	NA	TGTGCCAGTAGTATATATTTGGGACACGACTCTGGAAACACCATATATTTT	CASSIYLGHDSGNTIYF
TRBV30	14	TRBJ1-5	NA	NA	TGTGCCTGGAGTGAAGGGCAAGGGGGTCAGCCCCAGCATTTT	CAWSEGQGGQPQHF
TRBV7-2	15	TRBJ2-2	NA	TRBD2	TGTGCCAGCAGAGGTAGACTAGCCGCCACCGGGGAGCTGTTTTTT	CASRGRLAATGELFF
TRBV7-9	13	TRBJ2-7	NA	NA	TGTGCCAGCAGCTCCGTTGGCTCCTACGAGCAGTACTTC	CASSSVGSYEQYF
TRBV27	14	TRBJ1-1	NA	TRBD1	TGTGCCAGCAGTAACACAGGGGCCGGGACTGAAGCTTTCTTT	CASSNTGAGTEAFF
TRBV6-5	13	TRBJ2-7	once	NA	TGTGCCAGCAGTCATGCAGAGTCATACGAGCAGTACTTC	CASSHAESYEQYF
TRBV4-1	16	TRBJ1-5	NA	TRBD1	TGCGCCAGCAGCCAAGGGACAGGGGGAGGCAATCAGCCCCAGCATTTT	CASSQGTGGGNQPQHF
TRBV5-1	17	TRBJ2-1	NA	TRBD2	TGCGCCAGCAGCCTCCGACTAGCGAGACGTGATGGCAATGAGCAGTTCTTC	CASSLRLARRDGNEQFF
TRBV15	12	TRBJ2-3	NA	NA	TGTGCCACGTGGGGGTATGGAGATACGCAGTATTTT	CATWGYGDTQYF
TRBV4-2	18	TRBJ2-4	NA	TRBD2	TGTGCCAGCAGCCAAGAAGGTGGGCGGGGGGTGGCCAAAAACATTCAGTACTTC	CASSQEGGRGVAKNIQYF
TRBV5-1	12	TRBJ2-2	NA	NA	TGCGCCAGCAGGCCCGGGACCGGGGAGCTGTTTTTT	CASRPGTGELFF
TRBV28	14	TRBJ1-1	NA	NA	TGTGCCAGCAGGCTGGGACACCTGAACACTGAAGCTTTCTTT	CASRLGHLNTEAFF
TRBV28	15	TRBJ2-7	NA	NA	TGTGCCAGCAGTCTACTCACGACTTCTACGTACGAGCAGTACTTC	CASSLLTTSTYEQYF
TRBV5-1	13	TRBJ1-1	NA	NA	TGCGCCAGCACCACCGACGGAAACACTGAAGCTTTCTTT	CASTTDGNTEAFF
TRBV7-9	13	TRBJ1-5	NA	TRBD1	TGTGCCAGCAGCTGGGACAGGGATCAGCCCCAGCATTTT	CASSWDRDQPQHF
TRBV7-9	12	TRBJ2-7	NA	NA	TGTGCCAGCAGCTTAACTCCAGACGAGCAGTACTTC	CASSLTPDEQYF
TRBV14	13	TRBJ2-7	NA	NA	TGTGCCAGCAGCCCCCTGACAGGCTACGAGCAGTACTTC	CASSPLTGYEQYF